These 5 T cell receptor beta chains came from one sample sequenced in a study of prognosis after radiotherapy for stage I lung cancer. Genomic DNA served as the source from which two-round multiplex PCR generated TCR beta CDR3 amplicons. Primers specific to each TRBV and TRBJ gene drove first-round PCR. TCRdb re-analysed the multiplex PCR reads in MiXCR, keeping a single row per CDR3 protein. The table shows under 20,000 distinct CDR3 sequences, with roughly two fifths occurring only once. The starting material was PBMCs, obtained before or after stereotactic body radiation therapy (not recorded which). The receptors come from a donor over 45 with non-small cell lung cancer.

The chain couples TRBV27 to TRBJ2-5, with a possible D match to TRBD2 (5 bases). CDR1 and CDR2 (germline): MNHEY, SMNVEV (reference sequence). The V and J ends lost 2 bases and 1 base respectively, with 14 bases between them. CDR3 size: 16 residues. The CDR3, as DNA: TGTGCCAGCAGTTTAGGGCCCCGACTACCCCAAGAGACCCAGTACTTC. It codes for CASSLGPRLPQETQYF.

This clonotype was seen ten or more times. This sequence joins TRBV3-1 and TRBJ2-7, with D unclear. V shed 3 bases and J shed 5 bases, with 2 bases lying between them. Germline CDR1 LGHDT, CDR2 YNNKEL (reference sequence). CDR3 length equals 10 residues. The CDR3 here is CASSQDEQYF. CDR3 coding DNA: TGTGCCAGCAGCCAGGACGAGCAGTACTTC.

Notes on this clonotype: It differs at one base from a far larger clone, so likely a read error. The rearrangement uses TRBV5-5 and TRBJ2-7; TRBD2 matches 7 bases. In germline, CDR1 is SGHKS, CDR2 YYEKEE (reference sequence). The CDR3 runs to 13 residues. CDR3 in DNA: TGTGCCAGCAGCTTCGGGGGGTCCTACGAGCATTACTTC. Encoded protein: CASSFGGSYEHYF.

With respect to this clonotype: This sequence may be a read error, since a much larger clone differs from it by one base. The CDR3 DNA sequence: TGTGCCAGCAGTAGCGACAGGTCCGATGAGCAGTTCTTC. This gives the protein CASSSDRSDEQFF. The V call is TRBV6-2 or TRBV6-3, the J call TRBJ2-1; the D gene is possibly TRBD1 (6 bases). V was pared by 5 bases and J by 8 bases, with 13 bases between. Germline-derived CDR1 and CDR2 are MNHEY and SVGEGT. This CDR3 has 13 amino acids.

The table lists this clonotype with a count of one. This chain joins TRBV20-1 and TRBJ2-2; 8 bases line up with TRBD1. Trimming at V came to 5 bases and at J to 6 bases, leaving 11 bases not matched to a gene. CDR3 length: 15 residues. CDR1 and CDR2 from the germline V gene are DFQATT and SNEGSKA (reference sequence). The CDR3 nucleotides are TGCAGTGCTGGCGGAATCAGGGGGCGCCCCGGGGAGCTGTTTTTT. Its translation: CSAGGIRGRPGELFF.